This TCR beta chain was observed in a study of T-cell memory formation after mild COVID-19. Study information: TCR clusters largely stayed donor specific. Overall study results and limits: Cross-reactive memory seemingly joined, as some responding clones were found in pre-infection memory. For second-wave clones that peaked at day 37, SARS-CoV-2 specificity went unverified.

V was clipped by 0 bases and J by 3 bases, with 11 bases between them. The CDR3 sequence is 16 residues long. The V gene's germline CDR1 is MNHEY and CDR2 SMNVEV (reference sequence). TCR alpha and TCR beta cDNA libraries carrying sample barcodes and UMIs came from 5'RACE with constant-segment primers. Each CDR3 protein gets one entry after TCRdb re-called the 5' RACE reads with MiXCR. The table lists roughly 450,000 distinct CDR3 sequences, 18% of them singletons, with roughly 21% in the top ten. Points on this clonotype: Its matching antigen is unknown.

The sample was PBMCs or a T cell subset sorted from them (not recorded which). This chain links TRBV27 with TRBJ2-2, with D perhaps given as TRBD1 or TRBD2 (6 bases each). This sequence originates from a man aged 18-30 years who had mild COVID-19 (a few samples of this study predate the infection). Cell type and time point are not known. The CDR3 DNA reads as TGTGCCAGCAGTTTATCGGGGGGCGGTTACACCGGGGAGCTGTTTTTT. Protein: CASSLSGGGYTGELFF.